The next 11 T cell receptor beta chains were all read from a single sample in a study of cytomegalovirus exposure and HLA in healthy donors. In the PCR, 60 Vbeta and 13 Jbeta primers were used. TCRdb's table, derived via immunoSEQ multiplex PCR, lists solely in-frame clones and lacks some. The profile shows 100,000 to 150,000 clones, around 86% of them singletons. Input material: PBMCs. The receptor source for this set is a woman in her forties or fifties in good health and CMV-seropositive.

This chain uses TRBV6-5 with TRBJ1-4; D call uncertain. V lost 3 bases to trimming and J lost 3 bases, with 11 bases between them. The CDR3 covers 15 residues. Looked up from germline, CDR1 is MNHEY and CDR2 is SVGAGI. Here the CDR3 DNA reads TGTGCCAGCAGTTATAAGTGGCAGTCTAATGAAAAACTGTTTTTT. This gives the protein CASSYKWQSNEKLFF.

The chain employs TRBV5-1 and TRBJ1-2; possibly TRBD1 for D (6 bases). This CDR3 is built from 16 residues. Germline V gene lookup returns CDR1 SGHRS and CDR2 YFSETQ. The ends were cut back, 0 bases at V and 6 bases at J, with 18 bases in the middle. The DNA for the CDR3 is TGCGCCAGCAGCTTGGCGTTCCAGGGGCGCACTAATGGCTACACCTTC. Translation: CASSLAFQGRTNGYTF.

The chain's CDR3 is CASSRQSPNSPLHF. As DNA, the CDR3 is TGTGCCAGCAGTCGACAGAGCCCCAATTCACCCCTCCACTTT. The chain has TRBV6-5 and TRBJ1-6; the D gene is possibly TRBD1 (5 bases). The CDR3 is made up of 14 amino acids. Germline V CDR1 and CDR2: MNHEY, SVGAGI. Trimming took 5 bases from V and 7 from J, leaving 12 bases between them.

The rearrangement links TRBV11-2 to TRBJ1-1; the D is unclear. The CDR3 loop spans 13 amino acids. In germline, CDR1 is SGHAT, CDR2 FQNNGV. Trimming took 10 bases from V and 1 from J, leaving 13 bases between them. CDR3: CATLIYKNTEAFF. DNA for the CDR3: TGTGCCACCTTGATCTATAAGAACACTGAAGCTTTCTTT.

A single count supports this clone. V gene TRBV5-1 combines with J gene TRBJ1-5; D ambiguous. Germline V gene sequence: CDR1 SGHRS, CDR2 YFSETQ. The V and J ends lost 0 bases and 11 bases respectively, with 15 bases between them. The CDR3 length is 14 residues. The CDR3 DNA reads as TGCGCCAGCAGCTTGGCCGGCAGCGGCGAGACCCAGCATTTT. Translated, it gives CASSLAGSGETQHF.

V and J are TRBV2 and TRBJ2-7; 10 bases fit TRBD2. From germline, CDR1 is SNHLY and CDR2 FYNNEI. The CDR3 covers 14 residues. Germline trimming cut 5 bases from V and 5 bases from J; bases unmatched to any gene: 6. The CDR3: CASSTSGAFNEQYF. DNA for the CDR3: TGTGCCAGCAGTACTAGCGGGGCATTCAACGAGCAGTACTTC.

In nucleotides, the CDR3 is TGTGCCAGCAGCTTACAGGGCACAGATACGCAGTATTTT. Translation: CASSLQGTDTQYF. The chain couples TRBV7-8 to TRBJ2-3, with D unclear. Germline V gives CDR1 SGHVS, CDR2 FQNEAQ. V lost 2 bases to trimming and J lost 1 base, with 4 bases between them. This CDR3 is 13 amino acids long.

The gene calls are TRBV4-1 and TRBJ1-1; TRBD1 matches 7 bases. Unmatched junction bases numbered 8, after V lost 0 bases and J lost 1 base. The CDR3 length is 17 residues. CDR1 is MGHRA and CDR2 is YSYEKL in the germline V gene. The CDR3 sequence is CASSQEKGAGRNTEAFF. The CDR3 DNA is TGCGCCAGCAGCCAAGAAAAGGGGGCGGGCCGGAACACTGAAGCTTTCTTT.

The chain uses TRBV7-2 and TRBJ2-1; perhaps TRBD1 as D (6 bases). The CDR3 runs 15 residues. Trimming left V 5 bases short and J 3 bases short, with 14 bases between. CDR1 and CDR2 from the germline V gene are SGHTA and FQGNSA. In nucleotides, the CDR3 is TGTGCCAGCAGCCCCCGACAGGTTCTCTACAATGAGCAGTTCTTC. Residues: CASSPRQVLYNEQFF.

The chain is built from TRBV7-9 and TRBJ1-5; D may be TRBD1 (5 bases). CDR1 and CDR2 from the germline V gene are SEHNR and FQNEAQ (reference sequence). This CDR3 is built from 14 residues. V dropped 0 bases and J dropped 2 bases, with 5 bases sitting between them. The CDR3 DNA sequence: TGTGCCAGCAGCTTAGCAGGGGGCAATCAGCCCCAGCATTTT. Protein product: CASSLAGGNQPQHF.

In this sample, this clone turned up a few times. The chain combines TRBV2 with TRBJ2-1; 8 positions match TRBD1. The CDR3 has 17 amino acids. Germline CDR1 is SNHLY and CDR2 is FYNNEI. J lost 0 bases, V lost 6 bases, and 10 bases had no gene match. As DNA, the CDR3 is TGTGCCAGCAGGAAAGACAGGGGCCTGAACTCCTACAATGAGCAGTTCTTC. It codes for CASRKDRGLNSYNEQFF. Full variable domain (missing parts from reference TRBV2 and TRBJ2-1): EPEVTQTPSHQVTQMGQEVILRCVPISNHLYFYWYRQILGQKVEFLVSFYNNEISEKSEIFDDQFSVERPDGSNFTLKIRSTKLEDSAMYFCASRKDRGLNSYNEQFFGPGTRLTVL.